This T cell receptor beta chain comes out of a study of OX40 agonist ivuxolimab in advanced cancers. Study-wide context: The patients' treatment was ivuxolimab, an agonistic anti-OX40 (CD134) antibody. Checkpoint inhibitors had been given previously to approximately 41% of patients. Study results and limitations: Normalized T-cell clonal expansion was also low in a subset of nonresponders.

TCRdb keeps only in-frame clones here, not all; method: immunoSEQ multiplex PCR. This table has about 21,000 clones, approximately 89% appearing once. In regard to this clone: Its antigen remains unknown.

The V gene lost 3 bases and the J gene lost 4 bases, with 10 bases spanning the gap. The germline CDR1 and CDR2 sequences are MGHRA and YSYEKL. The CDR3 extends over 14 amino acids. The sample here was CD4+ or CD8+ T cells sorted from blood, taken in a trial of the OX40 agonist ivuxolimab. The chain is built from TRBV4-1 and TRBJ1-5; D remains ambiguous. The receptor's source is an adult with an advanced solid tumor such as melanoma, head and neck, liver or kidney cancer. In DNA, the CDR3 is TGCGCCAGCAGCCAGAGGAGGCTTAATCAGCCCCAGCATTTT. This encodes CASSQRRLNQPQHF.